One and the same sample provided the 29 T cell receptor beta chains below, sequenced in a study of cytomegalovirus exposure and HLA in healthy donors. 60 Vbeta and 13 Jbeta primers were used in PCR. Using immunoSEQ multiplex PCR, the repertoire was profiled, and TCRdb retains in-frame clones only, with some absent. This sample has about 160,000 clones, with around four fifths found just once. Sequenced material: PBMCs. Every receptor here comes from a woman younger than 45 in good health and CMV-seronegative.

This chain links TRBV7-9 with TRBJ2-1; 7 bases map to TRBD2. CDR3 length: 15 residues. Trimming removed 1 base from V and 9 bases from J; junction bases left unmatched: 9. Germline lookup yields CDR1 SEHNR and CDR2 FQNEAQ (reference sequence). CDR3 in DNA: TGTGCCAGCAGCTTAGGCGCGGGGGTTCTGTTTGAGCAGTTCTTC. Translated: CASSLGAGVLFEQFF. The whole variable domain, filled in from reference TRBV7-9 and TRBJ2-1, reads DTGVSQNPRHKITKRGQNVTFRCDPISEHNRLYWYRQTLGQGPEFLTYFQNEAQLEKSRLLSDRFSAERPKGSFSTLEIQRTEQGDSAMYLCASSLGAGVLFEQFFGPGTRLTVL.

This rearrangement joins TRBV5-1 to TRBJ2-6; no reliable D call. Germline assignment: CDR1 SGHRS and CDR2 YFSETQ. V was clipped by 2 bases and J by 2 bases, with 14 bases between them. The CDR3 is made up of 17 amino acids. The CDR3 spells CASSFLPGFTGANVLTF. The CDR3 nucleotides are TGCGCCAGCAGCTTCCTCCCAGGATTCACTGGGGCCAACGTCCTGACTTTC.

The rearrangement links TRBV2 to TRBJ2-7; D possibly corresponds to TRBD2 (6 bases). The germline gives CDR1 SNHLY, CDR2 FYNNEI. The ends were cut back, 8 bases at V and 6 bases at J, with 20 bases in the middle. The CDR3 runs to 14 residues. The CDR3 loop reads CASCGDGLGSEQYF. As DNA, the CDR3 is TGTGCCAGCTGCGGGGACGGACTCGGGTCCGAGCAGTACTTC.

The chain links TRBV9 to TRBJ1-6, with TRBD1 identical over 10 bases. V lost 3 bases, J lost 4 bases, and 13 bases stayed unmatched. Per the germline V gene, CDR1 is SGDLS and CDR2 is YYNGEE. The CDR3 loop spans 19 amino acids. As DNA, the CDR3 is TGTGCCAGCAGCGGCGCGGGTGGACAGGGGGAATTATATAATTCACCCCTCCACTTT. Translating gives CASSGAGGQGELYNSPLHF.

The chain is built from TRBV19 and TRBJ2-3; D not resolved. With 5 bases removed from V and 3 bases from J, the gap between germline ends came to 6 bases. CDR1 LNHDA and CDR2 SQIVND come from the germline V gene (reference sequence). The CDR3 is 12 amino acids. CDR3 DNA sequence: TGTGCCAGTAGTTCGAGAACAGATACGCAGTATTTT. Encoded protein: CASSSRTDTQYF.

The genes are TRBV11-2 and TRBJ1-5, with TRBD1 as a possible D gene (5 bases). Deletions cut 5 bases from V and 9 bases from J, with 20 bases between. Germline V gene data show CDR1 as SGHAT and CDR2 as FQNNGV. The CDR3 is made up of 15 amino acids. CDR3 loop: CASSAGTDVGGPQHF. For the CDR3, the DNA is TGTGCCAGCAGCGCGGGGACGGATGTTGGTGGGCCCCAGCATTTT.

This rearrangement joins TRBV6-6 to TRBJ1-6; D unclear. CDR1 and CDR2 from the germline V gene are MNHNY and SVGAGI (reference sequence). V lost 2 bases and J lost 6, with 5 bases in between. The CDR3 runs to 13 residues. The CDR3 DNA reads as TGTGCCAGCAGTTACCTTATTAATTCACCCCTCCACTTT. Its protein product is CASSYLINSPLHF.

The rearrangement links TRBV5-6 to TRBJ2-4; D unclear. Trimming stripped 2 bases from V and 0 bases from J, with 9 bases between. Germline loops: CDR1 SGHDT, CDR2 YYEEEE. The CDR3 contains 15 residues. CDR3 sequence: CASSFVRLAKNIQYF. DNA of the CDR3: TGTGCCAGCAGCTTTGTCAGGCTAGCCAAAAACATTCAGTACTTC.

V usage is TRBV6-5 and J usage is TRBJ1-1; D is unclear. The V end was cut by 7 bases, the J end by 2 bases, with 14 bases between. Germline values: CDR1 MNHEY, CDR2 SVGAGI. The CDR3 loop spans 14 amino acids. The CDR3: CASNVLGGNTEAFF. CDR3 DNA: TGTGCCAGCAATGTCCTGGGAGGCAACACTGAAGCTTTCTTT.

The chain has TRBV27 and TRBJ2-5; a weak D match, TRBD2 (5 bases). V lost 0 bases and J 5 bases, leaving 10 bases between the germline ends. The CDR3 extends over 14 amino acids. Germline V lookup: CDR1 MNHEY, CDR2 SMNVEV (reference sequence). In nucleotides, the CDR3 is TGTGCCAGCAGTTTATCGGGAGAATTTGAGACCCAGTACTTC. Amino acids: CASSLSGEFETQYF.

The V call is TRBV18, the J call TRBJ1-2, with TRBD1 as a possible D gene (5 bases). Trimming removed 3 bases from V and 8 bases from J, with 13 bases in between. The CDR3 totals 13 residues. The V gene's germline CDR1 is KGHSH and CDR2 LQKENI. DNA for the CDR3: TGTGCCAGCTCACCCCGACAGTCCGAGGGCTACACCTTC. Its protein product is CASSPRQSEGYTF.

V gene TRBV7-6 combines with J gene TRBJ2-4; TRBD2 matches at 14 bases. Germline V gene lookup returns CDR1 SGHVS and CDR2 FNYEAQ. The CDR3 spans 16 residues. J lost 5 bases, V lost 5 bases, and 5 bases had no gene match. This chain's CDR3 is CASSKGLAGGENIQYF. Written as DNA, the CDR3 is TGTGCCAGCAGCAAAGGACTAGCGGGGGGTGAAAACATTCAGTACTTC.

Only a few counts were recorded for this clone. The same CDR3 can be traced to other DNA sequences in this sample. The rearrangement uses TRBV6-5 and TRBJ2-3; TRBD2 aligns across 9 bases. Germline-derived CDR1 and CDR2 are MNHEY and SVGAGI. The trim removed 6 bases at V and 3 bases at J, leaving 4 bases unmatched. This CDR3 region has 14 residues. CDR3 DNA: TGTGCCAGCAGCCGCGGGGGGGCTACAGATACGCAGTATTTT. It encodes CASSRGGATDTQYF.

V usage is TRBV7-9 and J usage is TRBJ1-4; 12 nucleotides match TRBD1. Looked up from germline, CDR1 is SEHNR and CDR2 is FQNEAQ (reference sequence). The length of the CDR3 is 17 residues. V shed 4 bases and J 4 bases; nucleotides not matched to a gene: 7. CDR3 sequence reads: CASSSGQGALGNEKLFF. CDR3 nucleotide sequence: TGTGCCAGCAGCTCGGGACAGGGGGCGCTCGGTAATGAAAAACTGTTTTTT.

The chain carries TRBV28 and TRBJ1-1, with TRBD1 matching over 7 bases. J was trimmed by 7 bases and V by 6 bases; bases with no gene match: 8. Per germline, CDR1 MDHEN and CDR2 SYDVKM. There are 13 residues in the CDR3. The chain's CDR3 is CASSIDRANEAFF. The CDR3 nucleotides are TGTGCCAGCAGCATCGACAGGGCAAATGAAGCTTTCTTT.

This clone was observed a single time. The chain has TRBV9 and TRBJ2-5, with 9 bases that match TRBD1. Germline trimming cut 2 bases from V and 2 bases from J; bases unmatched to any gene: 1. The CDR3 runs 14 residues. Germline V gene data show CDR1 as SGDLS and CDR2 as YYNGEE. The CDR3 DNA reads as TGTGCCAGCAGCGTCGGGACAGGGCAAGAGACCCAGTACTTC. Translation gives CASSVGTGQETQYF.

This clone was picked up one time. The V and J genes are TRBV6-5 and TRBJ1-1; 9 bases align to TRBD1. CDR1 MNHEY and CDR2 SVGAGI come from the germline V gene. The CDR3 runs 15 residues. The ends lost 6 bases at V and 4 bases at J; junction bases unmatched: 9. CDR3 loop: CASSRGGDRATEAFF. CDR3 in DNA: TGTGCCAGCAGCCGAGGTGGGGACAGGGCCACTGAAGCTTTCTTT.

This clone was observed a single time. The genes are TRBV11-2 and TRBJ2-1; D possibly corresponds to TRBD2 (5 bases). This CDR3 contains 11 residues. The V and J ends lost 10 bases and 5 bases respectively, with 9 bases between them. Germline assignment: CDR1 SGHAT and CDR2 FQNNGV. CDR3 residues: CATGLHNEQFF. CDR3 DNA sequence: TGTGCCACTGGACTCCACAATGAGCAGTTCTTC.

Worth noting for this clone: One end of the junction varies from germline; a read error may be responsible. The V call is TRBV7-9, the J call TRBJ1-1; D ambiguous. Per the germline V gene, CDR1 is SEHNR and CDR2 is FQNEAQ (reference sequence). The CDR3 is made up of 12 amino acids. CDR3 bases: TGTGCCAGCAGCTTAGATAGTAACGGAGCGCTCTTT. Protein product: CASSLDSNGALF.

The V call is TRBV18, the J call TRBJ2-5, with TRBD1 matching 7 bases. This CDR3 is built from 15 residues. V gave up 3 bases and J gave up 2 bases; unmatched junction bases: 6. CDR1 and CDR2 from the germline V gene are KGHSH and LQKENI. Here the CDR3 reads CASSPGQNYQETQYF. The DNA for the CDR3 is TGTGCCAGCTCACCGGGACAGAACTATCAAGAGACCCAGTACTTC.

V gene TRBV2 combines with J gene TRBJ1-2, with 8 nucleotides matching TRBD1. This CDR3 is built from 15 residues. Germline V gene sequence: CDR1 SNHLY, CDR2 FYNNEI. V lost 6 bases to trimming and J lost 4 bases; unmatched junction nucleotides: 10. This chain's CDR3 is CASSRPGGSFYGYTF. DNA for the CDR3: TGTGCCAGCAGCCGACCAGGGGGCTCGTTCTATGGCTACACCTTC.

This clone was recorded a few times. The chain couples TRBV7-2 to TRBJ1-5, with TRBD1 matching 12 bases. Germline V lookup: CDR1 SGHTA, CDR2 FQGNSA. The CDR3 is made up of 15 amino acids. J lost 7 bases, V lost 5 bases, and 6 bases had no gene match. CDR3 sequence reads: CASSAEGQGAQPQHF. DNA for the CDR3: TGTGCCAGCAGCGCCGAGGGACAGGGGGCCCAGCCCCAGCATTTT. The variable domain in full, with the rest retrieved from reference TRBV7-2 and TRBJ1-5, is GAGVSQSPSNKVTEKGKDVELRCDPISGHTALYWYRQSLGQGLEFLIYFQGNSAPDKSGLPSDRFSAERTGGSVSTLTIQRTQQEDSAVYLCASSAEGQGAQPQHFGDGTRLSIL.

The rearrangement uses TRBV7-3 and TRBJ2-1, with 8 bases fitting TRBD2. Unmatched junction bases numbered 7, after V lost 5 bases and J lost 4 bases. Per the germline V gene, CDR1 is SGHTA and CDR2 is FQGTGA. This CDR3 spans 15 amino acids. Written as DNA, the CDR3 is TGTGCCAGCAGCACGGGGGGGGCCGTATACAATGAGCAGTTCTTC. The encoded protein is CASSTGGAVYNEQFF.

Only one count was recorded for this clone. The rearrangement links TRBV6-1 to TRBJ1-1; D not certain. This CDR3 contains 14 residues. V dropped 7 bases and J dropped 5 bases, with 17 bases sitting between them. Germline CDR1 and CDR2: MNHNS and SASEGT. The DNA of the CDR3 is TGTGCCAGCACTTTTAACCTCCCGGGGACTGAAGCTTTCTTT. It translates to CASTFNLPGTEAFF.

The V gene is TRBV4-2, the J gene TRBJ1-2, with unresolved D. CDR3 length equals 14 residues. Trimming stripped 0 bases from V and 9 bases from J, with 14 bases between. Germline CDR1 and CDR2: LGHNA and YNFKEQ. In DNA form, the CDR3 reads TGTGCCAGCAGCCAAGACAGGACGGCCGGGAGCTACACCTTC. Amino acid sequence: CASSQDRTAGSYTF.

The CDR3 bases are TGCGCCAGCAGCGTGATACCGAGCGACAGGGGCAGCTCCTATAATTCACCCCTCCACTTT. Protein: CASSVIPSDRGSSYNSPLHF. This rearrangement joins TRBV5-1 to TRBJ1-6; 8 bases map to TRBD1. The V gene end was trimmed by 4 bases and the J gene end by 0 bases; junction bases not matched to a gene: 15. Germline loops: CDR1 SGHRS, CDR2 YFSETQ. The CDR3 length is 20 residues.

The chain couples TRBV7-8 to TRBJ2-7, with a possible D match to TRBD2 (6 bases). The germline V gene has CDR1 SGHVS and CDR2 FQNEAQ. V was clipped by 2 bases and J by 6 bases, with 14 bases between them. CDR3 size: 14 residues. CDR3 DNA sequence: TGTGCCAGCAGCTTATACCCGGGGGTCGGCGAGCAGTACTTC. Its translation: CASSLYPGVGEQYF.

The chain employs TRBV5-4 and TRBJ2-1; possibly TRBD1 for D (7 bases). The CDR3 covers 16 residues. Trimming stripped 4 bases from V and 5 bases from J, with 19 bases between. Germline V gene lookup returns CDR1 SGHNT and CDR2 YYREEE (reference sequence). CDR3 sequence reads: CASSPGTQGGHNEQFF. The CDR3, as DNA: TGTGCCAGCAGCCCCGGGACTCAGGGGGGTCACAATGAGCAGTTCTTC.

As DNA, the CDR3 is TGTGCCAGCAGCTTGCTAGGGGGAAAACGTCAAGAGACCCAGTACTTC. This sequence encodes CASSLLGGKRQETQYF. The chain joins TRBV5-6 to TRBJ2-5; a possible D gene is TRBD1 (6 bases). The germline gives CDR1 SGHDT, CDR2 YYEEEE. V gave up 1 base and J gave up 2 bases, with 15 bases separating them. The CDR3 sequence is 16 residues long.